At least ten counts were recorded for the clone carrying this TCR beta chain. Over several immunoSEQ plates, each subset's genomic DNA was distributed in even portions. Per the authors' pipeline: Filtering differed since immunoSEQ provided only junctions, with no quality scores. TCRdb keeps only in-frame clones here, not all; method: immunoSEQ multiplex PCR. The V and J calls and clone size were taken over from that table, and D and trimming were inferred from the DNA. The table includes 1,100,000 or so clones, approximately 78% detected once. This sample stems from a study of shared clonotypes between healthy human individuals. Adult donors, all healthy and HIV-negative, had no recent acute infections or vaccinations. The donor cohort consisted entirely of Caucasian adults residing in Nashville, Tennessee. V was pared by 6 bases and J by 4 bases, with 21 bases between. Per the germline V gene, CDR1 is MNHEY and CDR2 is SMNVEV (reference sequence). The CDR3 spans 16 residues.

The gene calls are TRBV27 and TRBJ1-2; D might be TRBD1 (5 bases). The sample consisted of memory CD4+ T cells from PBMCs. Stated subset: CD45RA-negative fraction. The TCR comes from a man between 18 and 35 years old in good health. Some clones in this sample may be carry-over from other donors' samples. This CDR3 is CASSPRLQGGSYGYTF. The CDR3 coding sequence is TGTGCCAGCAGCCCTAGGTTGCAGGGAGGTAGCTATGGCTACACCTTC.